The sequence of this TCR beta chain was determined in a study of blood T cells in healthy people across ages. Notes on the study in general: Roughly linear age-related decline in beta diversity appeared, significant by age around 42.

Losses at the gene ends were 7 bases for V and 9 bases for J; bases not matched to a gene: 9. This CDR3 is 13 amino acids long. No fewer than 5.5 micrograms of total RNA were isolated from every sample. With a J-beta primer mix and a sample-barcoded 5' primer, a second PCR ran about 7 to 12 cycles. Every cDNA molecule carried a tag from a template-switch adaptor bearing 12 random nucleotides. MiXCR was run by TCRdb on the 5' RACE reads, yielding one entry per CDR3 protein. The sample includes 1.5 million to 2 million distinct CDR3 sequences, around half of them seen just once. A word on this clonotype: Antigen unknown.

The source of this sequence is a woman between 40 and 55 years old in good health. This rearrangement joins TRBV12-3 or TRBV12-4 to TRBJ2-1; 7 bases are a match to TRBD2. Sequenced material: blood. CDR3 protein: CASNGGAGVEQFF. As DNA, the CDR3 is TGTGCCAGCAACGGTGGGGCGGGGGTTGAGCAGTTCTTC.